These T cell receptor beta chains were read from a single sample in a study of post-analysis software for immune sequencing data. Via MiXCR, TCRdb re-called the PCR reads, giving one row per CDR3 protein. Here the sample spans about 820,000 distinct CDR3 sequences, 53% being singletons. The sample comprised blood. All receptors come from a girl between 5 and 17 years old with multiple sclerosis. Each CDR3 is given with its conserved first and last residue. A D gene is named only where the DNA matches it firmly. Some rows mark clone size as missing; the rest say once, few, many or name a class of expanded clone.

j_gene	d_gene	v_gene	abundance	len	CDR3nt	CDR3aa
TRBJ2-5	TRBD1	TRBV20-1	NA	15	TGCAGTGCGTTGGACAGGGCCTCAATTCTGGAGACCCAGTACTTC	CSALDRASILETQYF
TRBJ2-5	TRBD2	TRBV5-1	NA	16	TGCGCCAACAGCTTGGATGCCGGGGGGGCCGATGAGACCCAGTACTTC	CANSLDAGGADETQYF
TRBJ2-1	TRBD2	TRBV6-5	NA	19	TGTGCCAGCAGTTACTCAGGACTAGCGAAGGGTGGTTCCTACAATGAGCAGTTCTTC	CASSYSGLAKGGSYNEQFF
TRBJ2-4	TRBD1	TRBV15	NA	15	TGTGCCACCAGCAGAGAAACGAACAGGGGTGGTGGTGCGTACTTC	CATSRETNRGGGAYF
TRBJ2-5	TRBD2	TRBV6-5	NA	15	TGTGCCAGCAGCCGCCTAGCGGGGGTTCAAGAGACCCAGTACTTC	CASSRLAGVQETQYF
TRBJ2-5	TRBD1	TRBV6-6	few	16	TGTGCCAGCAGTAAACGGGGACAGGATGTATGGGAGACCCAGTACTTC	CASSKRGQDVWETQYF
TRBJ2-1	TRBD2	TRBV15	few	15	TGTGCCACCAGCAGAGTTAGCGGGAGCTTCAATGAGCAGTTCTTC	CATSRVSGSFNEQFF
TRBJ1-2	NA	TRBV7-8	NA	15	TGTGCCAGCAGCTTAAACGGGGGGCTCGGCTATGGCTACACCTTC	CASSLNGGLGYGYTF
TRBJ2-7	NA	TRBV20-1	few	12	TGCAGTGCTATCGGACGGCTCTACGAGCAGTACTTC	CSAIGRLYEQYF
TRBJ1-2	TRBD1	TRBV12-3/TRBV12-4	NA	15	TGTGCCAGCAGTTCCTCTTACAGGGGGCGCGGAGGCTACACCTTC	CASSSSYRGRGGYTF
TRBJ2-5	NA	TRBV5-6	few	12	TGTGCCAGCAGCTTATGGAAAGAGACCCAGTACTTC	CASSLWKETQYF
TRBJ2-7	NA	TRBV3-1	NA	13	TGTGCCAGCAGCCAGACTGGCAGGGACGAGCAGTACTTC	CASSQTGRDEQYF
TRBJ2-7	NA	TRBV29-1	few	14	TGCAGCGTTCGTGGAGGGACTGGATCCTACGAGCAGTACTTC	CSVRGGTGSYEQYF
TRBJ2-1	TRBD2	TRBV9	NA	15	TGTGCCAGCAGCACCAGCGGGGGGGCCGGCGATGAGCAGTTCTTC	CASSTSGGAGDEQFF
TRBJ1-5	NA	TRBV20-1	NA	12	TGCAGTGCTAGGTCCGGCAATCAGCCCCAGCATTTT	CSARSGNQPQHF
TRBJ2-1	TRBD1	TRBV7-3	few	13	TGTGCCAGCGGGGACAGTAACTACAATGAGCAGTTCTTC	CASGDSNYNEQFF
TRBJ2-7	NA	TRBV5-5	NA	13	TGTGCCAGCAGCTTCGGGGGCAGCGACGAGCAGTACTTC	CASSFGGSDEQYF
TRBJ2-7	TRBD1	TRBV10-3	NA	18	TGTGCCATCAGTGAGTCGGGGACAGGGGCTTCAAACTCCTACGAGCAGTACTTC	CAISESGTGASNSYEQYF
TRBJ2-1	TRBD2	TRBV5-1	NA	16	TGCGCCAGCAGCAGGGGACTAGCGGGAAAGTACAATGAGCAGTTCTTC	CASSRGLAGKYNEQFF
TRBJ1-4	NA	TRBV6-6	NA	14	TGTGCCAGCAGTTGGGGGGGAACTAATGAAAAACTGTTTTTT	CASSWGGTNEKLFF
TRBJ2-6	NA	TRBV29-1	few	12	TGCAGCGTTGAGGGAAGGGCGGACGTCCTGACTTTC	CSVEGRADVLTF
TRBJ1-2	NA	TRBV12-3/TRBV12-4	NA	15	TGTGCCAGCAGCCTAGCAGGACTGGGGGTCGGAGGCTACACCTTC	CASSLAGLGVGGYTF
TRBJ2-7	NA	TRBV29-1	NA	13	TGCAGCGTTGCGACCAGGGTCACCTACGAGCAGTACTTC	CSVATRVTYEQYF
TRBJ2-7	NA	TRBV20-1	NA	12	TGCAGTGCCCGCGGATCCTTCTACGAGCAGTACTTC	CSARGSFYEQYF
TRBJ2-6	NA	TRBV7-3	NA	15	TGTGCCGGCAGCTTAGATGGCTCTGGGGCCAACGTCCTGACTTTC	CAGSLDGSGANVLTF
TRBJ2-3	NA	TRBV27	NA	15	TGTGCCAGCAGTCAGGGGTCGGGACACACAGATACGCAGTATTTT	CASSQGSGHTDTQYF
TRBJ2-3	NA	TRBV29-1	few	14	TGCAGCGTTGAAAAGGGTCTAAACCGGGATACGCAGTATTTT	CSVEKGLNRDTQYF
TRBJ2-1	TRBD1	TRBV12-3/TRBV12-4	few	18	TGTGCCAGCAGTTCCTCGGGACAGGGTCTTAGCTCCTACAATGAGCAGTTCTTC	CASSSSGQGLSSYNEQFF
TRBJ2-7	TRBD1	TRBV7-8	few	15	TGTGCCAGCAGCGTCGGACAGGGGGAGTTCTACGAGCAGTACTTC	CASSVGQGEFYEQYF
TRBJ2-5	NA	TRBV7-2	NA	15	TGTGCCAGCAGCCGCTCAAGGGGTATCCAAGAGACCCAGTACTTC	CASSRSRGIQETQYF
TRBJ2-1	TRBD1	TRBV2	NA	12	TGTGCCAGCAAGGGACAGAGCAATGAGCAGTTCTTC	CASKGQSNEQFF
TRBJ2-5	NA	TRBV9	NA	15	TGTGCCAGCAGCGTATGGGGAGGGGGCCAAGAGACCCAGTACTTC	CASSVWGGGQETQYF
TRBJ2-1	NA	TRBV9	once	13	TGTGCCAGCAGCGTAGCCGGTGCCAATGAGCAGTTCTTC	CASSVAGANEQFF
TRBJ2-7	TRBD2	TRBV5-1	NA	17	TGCGCCAGCAGCTTTTTAGCGGGGGAGCATCCCACCTACGAGCAGTACTTC	CASSFLAGEHPTYEQYF
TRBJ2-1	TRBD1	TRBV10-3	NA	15	TGTGCCATCAGCGAAAAGACAGGGAACCTTAATGAGCAGTTCTTC	CAISEKTGNLNEQFF
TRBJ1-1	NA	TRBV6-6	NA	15	TGTGCCAGCACCCTTACGGGACACCGGAACACTGAAGCTTTCTTT	CASTLTGHRNTEAFF
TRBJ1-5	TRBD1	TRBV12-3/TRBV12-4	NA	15	TGTGCCAGCAGTCCCAGGGGGAGGCTAGGGGAGCCCCAGCATTTT	CASSPRGRLGEPQHF
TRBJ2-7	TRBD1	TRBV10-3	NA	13	TGTGCCATCAGACAAGGGACAGCCAACGAGCAGTACTTC	CAIRQGTANEQYF
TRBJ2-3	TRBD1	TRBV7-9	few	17	TGTGCCAGCAACGCAGGGGGAGCCCCTCGCCGCACAGATACGCAGTATTTT	CASNAGGAPRRTDTQYF
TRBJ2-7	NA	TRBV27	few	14	TGTGCCAGCAGTACCAGGACAGATACCTACGAGCAGTACTTC	CASSTRTDTYEQYF
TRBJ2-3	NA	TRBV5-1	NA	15	TGCGCCAGCAGCTTCTCTAACGGCTTCACAGATACGCAGTATTTT	CASSFSNGFTDTQYF
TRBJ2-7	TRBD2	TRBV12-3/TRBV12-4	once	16	TGTGCCAGCAGCCCTTCCTCGGGACTAGCGGGGTACCGGCAGTACTTC	CASSPSSGLAGYRQYF
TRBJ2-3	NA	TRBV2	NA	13	TGTGCCAGCAGTGAGTCGGTCGTGGGTACGCAGTATTTT	CASSESVVGTQYF
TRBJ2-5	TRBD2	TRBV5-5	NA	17	TGTGCCAGCAGCTTGGGAGTAGCGGGGGGACCCCGGGAGACCCAGTACTTC	CASSLGVAGGPRETQYF
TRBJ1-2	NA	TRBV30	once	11	TGTGCCTGGAGTAGGCTCTATGGCTACACCTTC	CAWSRLYGYTF
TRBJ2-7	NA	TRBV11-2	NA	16	TGTGCCAGCAGCTTAGGCGTAGAGCGGGCCAAATACGAGCAGTACTTC	CASSLGVERAKYEQYF
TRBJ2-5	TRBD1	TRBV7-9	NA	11	TGTGCCAGCAGCCTAGACAGGGGACAGTACTTC	CASSLDRGQYF
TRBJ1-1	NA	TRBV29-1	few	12	TGCAGCGTTGACAGGGAGAACACTGAAGCTTTCTTT	CSVDRENTEAFF
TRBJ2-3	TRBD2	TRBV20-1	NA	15	TGCAGTGCTAATGGGCTAGCGGGAGGAACAGATACGCAGTATTTT	CSANGLAGGTDTQYF
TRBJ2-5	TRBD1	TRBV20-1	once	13	TGCAGTGCCAAGGACAGGGGCGGAGAGACCCAGTACTTC	CSAKDRGGETQYF
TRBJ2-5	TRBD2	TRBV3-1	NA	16	TGTGCCAGCAGCCAACTGACCCCGGGACTAGCAGAGGAGCAGTACTTC	CASSQLTPGLAEEQYF
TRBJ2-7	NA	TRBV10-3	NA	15	TGTGCCATCAGTGACCTACCGAAGGGCTCCTACGAGCAGTACTTC	CAISDLPKGSYEQYF
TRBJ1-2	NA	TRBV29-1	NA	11	TGCAGCGCAAGCAGGTCGGGCGGCTACACCTTC	CSASRSGGYTF
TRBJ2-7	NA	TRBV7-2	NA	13	TGTGCCAGCAGCTTACTAGCTGCTGACGAGCAGTACTTC	CASSLLAADEQYF
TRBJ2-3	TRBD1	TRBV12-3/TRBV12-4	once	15	TGTGCCAGCAGTCCTCAAGGGGGCATCGGCGATACGCAGTATTTT	CASSPQGGIGDTQYF